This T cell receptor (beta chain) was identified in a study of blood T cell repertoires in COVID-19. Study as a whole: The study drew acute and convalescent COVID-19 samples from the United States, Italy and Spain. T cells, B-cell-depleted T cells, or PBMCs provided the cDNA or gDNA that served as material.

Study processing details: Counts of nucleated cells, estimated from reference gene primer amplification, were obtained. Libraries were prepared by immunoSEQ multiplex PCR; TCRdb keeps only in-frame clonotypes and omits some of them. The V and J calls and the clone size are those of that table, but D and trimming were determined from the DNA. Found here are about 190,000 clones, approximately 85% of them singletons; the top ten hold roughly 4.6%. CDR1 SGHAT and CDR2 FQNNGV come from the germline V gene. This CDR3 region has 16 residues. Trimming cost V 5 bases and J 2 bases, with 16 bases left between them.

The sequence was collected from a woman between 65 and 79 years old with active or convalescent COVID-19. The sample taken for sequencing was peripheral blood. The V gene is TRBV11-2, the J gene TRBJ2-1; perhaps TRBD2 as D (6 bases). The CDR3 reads CASSADSGPTYNEQFF. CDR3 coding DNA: TGTGCCAGCAGCGCCGATAGCGGACCGACCTACAATGAGCAGTTCTTC.